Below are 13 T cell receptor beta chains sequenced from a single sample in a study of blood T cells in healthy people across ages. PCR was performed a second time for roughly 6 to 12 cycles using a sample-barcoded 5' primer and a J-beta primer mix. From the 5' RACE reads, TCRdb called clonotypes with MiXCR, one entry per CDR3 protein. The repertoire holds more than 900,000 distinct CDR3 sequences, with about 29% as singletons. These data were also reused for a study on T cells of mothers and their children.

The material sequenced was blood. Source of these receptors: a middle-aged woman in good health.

CDR3 in DNA: TGTGCCAGCAGCATCCTAGCGGGGGGGGAGACCCAGTACTTC. Protein sequence: CASSILAGGETQYF. The rearrangement links TRBV7-9 to TRBJ2-5; 12 nucleotides agree with TRBD2. This CDR3 is built from 14 residues. The ends lost 5 bases at V and 5 bases at J; junction bases unmatched: 3. Germline CDR1 reads SEHNR; CDR2 reads FQNEAQ (reference sequence).

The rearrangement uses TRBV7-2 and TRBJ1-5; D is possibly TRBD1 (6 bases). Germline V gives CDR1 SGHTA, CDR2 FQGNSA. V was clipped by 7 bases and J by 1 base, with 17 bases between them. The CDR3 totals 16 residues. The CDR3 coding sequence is TGTGCCAGCACCTCGGCCGGGACAACAAGCAATCAGCCCCAGCATTTT. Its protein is CASTSAGTTSNQPQHF.

The CDR3 DNA follows: TGTGCCACAGGGACAAGCGACGACCTGCCCCAGCATTTT. Its protein product is CATGTSDDLPQHF. The chain joins TRBV28 to TRBJ1-5; TRBD1 is a possible D gene (6 bases). Germline CDR1 MDHEN, CDR2 SYDVKM. This CDR3 has 13 amino acids. The V and J ends lost 10 bases and 9 bases respectively, with 19 bases between them.

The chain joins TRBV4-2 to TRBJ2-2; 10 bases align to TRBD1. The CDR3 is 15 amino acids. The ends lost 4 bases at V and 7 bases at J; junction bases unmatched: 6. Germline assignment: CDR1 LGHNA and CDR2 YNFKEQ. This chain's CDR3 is CASSLRTGGVGELFF. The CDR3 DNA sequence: TGTGCCAGCAGCCTACGGACAGGGGGAGTCGGGGAGCTGTTTTTT.

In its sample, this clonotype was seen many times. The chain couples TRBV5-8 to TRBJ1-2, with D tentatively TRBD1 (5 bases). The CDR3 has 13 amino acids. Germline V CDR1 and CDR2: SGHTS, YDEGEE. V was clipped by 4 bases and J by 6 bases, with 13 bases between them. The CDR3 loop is CASSPGLLNGYTF. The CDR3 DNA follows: TGTGCCAGCAGCCCGGGGCTACTTAATGGCTACACCTTC.

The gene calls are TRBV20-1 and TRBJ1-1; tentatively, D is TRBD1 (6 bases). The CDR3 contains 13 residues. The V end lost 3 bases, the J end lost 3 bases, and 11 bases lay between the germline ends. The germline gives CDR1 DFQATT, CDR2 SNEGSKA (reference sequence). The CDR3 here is CSARGGGDTEAFF. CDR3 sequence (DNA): TGCAGTGCTAGGGGGGGCGGAGACACTGAAGCTTTCTTT.

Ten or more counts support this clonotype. This chain's CDR3 is CSARGRQTYNEQFF. CDR3 bases: TGCAGTGCTAGAGGCAGACAAACCTACAATGAGCAGTTCTTC. The J gene is TRBJ2-1, the V gene TRBV20-1; D gene unclear. The V gene lost 1 base and the J gene lost 2 bases, with 9 bases spanning the gap. There are 14 residues in the CDR3. Germline CDR1 is DFQATT and CDR2 is SNEGSKA (reference sequence).

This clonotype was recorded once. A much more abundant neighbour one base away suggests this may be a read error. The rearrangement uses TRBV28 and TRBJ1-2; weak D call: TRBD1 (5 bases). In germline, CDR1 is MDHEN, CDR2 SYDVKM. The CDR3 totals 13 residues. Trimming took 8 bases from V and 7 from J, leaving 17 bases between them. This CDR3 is CASGPFGAAGYTF. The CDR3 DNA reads TGTGCCAGCGGACCTTTTGGGGCTGCTGGCTACACCTTC.

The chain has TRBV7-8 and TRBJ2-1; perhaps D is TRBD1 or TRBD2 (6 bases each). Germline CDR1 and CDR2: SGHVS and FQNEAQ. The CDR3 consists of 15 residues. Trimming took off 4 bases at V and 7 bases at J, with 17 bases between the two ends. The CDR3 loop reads CASSSRPLGGNEQFF. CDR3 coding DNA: TGTGCCAGCAGCTCAAGGCCCTTAGGGGGGAATGAGCAGTTCTTC.

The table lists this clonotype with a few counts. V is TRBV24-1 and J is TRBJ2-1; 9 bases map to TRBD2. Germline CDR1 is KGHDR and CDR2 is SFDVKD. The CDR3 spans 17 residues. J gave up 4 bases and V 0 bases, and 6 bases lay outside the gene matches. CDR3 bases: TGTGCCACCAGTGATTTGCCGCGGGGGGGCTCATACAATGAGCAGTTCTTC. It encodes CATSDLPRGGSYNEQFF.

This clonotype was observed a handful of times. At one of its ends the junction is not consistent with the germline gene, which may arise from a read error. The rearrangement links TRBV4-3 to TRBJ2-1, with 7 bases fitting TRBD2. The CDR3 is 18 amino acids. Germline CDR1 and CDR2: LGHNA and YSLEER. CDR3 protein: CANSQGLWGGEPYNEQFF. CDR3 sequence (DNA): TGCGCCAACAGCCAAGGTCTTTGGGGAGGGGAACCCTACAATGAGCAGTTCTTC.

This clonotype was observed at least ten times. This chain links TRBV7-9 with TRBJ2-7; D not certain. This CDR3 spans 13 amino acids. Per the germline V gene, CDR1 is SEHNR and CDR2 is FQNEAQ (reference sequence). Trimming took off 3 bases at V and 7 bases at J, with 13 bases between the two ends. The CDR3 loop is CASSLAGVMEQYF. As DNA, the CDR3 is TGTGCCAGCAGCTTGGCTGGGGTAATGGAGCAGTACTTC. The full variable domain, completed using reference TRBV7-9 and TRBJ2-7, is DTGVSQNPRHKITKRGQNVTFRCDPISEHNRLYWYRQTLGQGPEFLTYFQNEAQLEKSRLLSDRFSAERPKGSFSTLEIQRTEQGDSAMYLCASSLAGVMEQYFGPGTRLTVT.

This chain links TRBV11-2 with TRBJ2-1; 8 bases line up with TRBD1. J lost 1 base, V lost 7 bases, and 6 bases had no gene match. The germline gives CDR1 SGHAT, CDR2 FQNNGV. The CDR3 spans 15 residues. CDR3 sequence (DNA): TGTGCCAGCACCTATGGACAGGGATCCTACAATGAGCAGTTCTTC. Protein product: CASTYGQGSYNEQFF.